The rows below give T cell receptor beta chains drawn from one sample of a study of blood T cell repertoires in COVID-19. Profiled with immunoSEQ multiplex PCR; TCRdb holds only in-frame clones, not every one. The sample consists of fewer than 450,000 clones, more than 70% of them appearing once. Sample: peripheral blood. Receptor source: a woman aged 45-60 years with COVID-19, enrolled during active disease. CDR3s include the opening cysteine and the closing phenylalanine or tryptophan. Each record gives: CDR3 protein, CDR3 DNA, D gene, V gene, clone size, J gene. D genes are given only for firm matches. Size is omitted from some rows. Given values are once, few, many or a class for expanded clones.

CDR3aa: CASSRVWTGKEKLFF
CDR3nt: TGTGCCAGCAGCCGGGTATGGACGGGGAAGGAAAAACTGTTTTTT
d_gene: NA
v_gene: TRBV7-9
abundance: NA
j_gene: TRBJ1-4

CDR3aa: CAITQDRVNTEAFF
CDR3nt: TGTGCCATCACCCAGGACAGGGTTAACACTGAAGCTTTCTTT
d_gene: TRBD1
v_gene: TRBV10-3
abundance: once
j_gene: TRBJ1-1

CDR3aa: CASSPGLAGVYTQYF
CDR3nt: TGTGCCAGCAGCCCAGGACTAGCGGGGGTATATACGCAGTATTTT
d_gene: TRBD2
v_gene: TRBV3-1/TRBV3-2
abundance: once
j_gene: TRBJ2-3

CDR3aa: CASSFTGTGASNYGYTF
CDR3nt: TGCGCCAGCAGCTTTACCGGGACAGGGGCCTCGAACTATGGCTACACCTTC
d_gene: TRBD1
v_gene: TRBV5-1
abundance: NA
j_gene: TRBJ1-2

CDR3aa: CASSIHRDRSYEQYF
CDR3nt: TGTGCCAGTAGTATCCACCGGGACAGATCCTACGAGCAGTACTTC
d_gene: TRBD1
v_gene: TRBV19
abundance: NA
j_gene: TRBJ2-7

CDR3aa: CASSATGGYEAFF
CDR3nt: TGTGCCAGCAGCGCGACAGGGGGGTATGAAGCTTTCTTT
d_gene: TRBD1
v_gene: TRBV9
abundance: NA
j_gene: TRBJ1-1

CDR3aa: CASSVDGGAKNIQYF
CDR3nt: TGTGCCAGCAGCGTAGATGGGGGGGCCAAAAACATTCAGTACTTC
d_gene: NA
v_gene: TRBV9
abundance: NA
j_gene: TRBJ2-4

CDR3aa: CASSWGIAGGTEQFF
CDR3nt: TGTGCCAGCAGCTGGGGAATAGCGGGGGGCACTGAGCAGTTCTTC
d_gene: TRBD2
v_gene: TRBV9
abundance: NA
j_gene: TRBJ2-1

CDR3aa: CASSLVTGGGNQPQHF
CDR3nt: TGCGCCAGCAGCTTGGTAACCGGAGGCGGCAATCAGCCCCAGCATTTT
d_gene: NA
v_gene: TRBV5-1
abundance: once
j_gene: TRBJ1-5

CDR3aa: CASSSGQKYGYTF
CDR3nt: TGTGCCAGCAGCTCGGGACAGAAATATGGCTACACCTTC
d_gene: TRBD1
v_gene: TRBV5-6
abundance: once
j_gene: TRBJ1-2

CDR3aa: CASSPEGAGGYTF
CDR3nt: TGTGCCAGCAGCCCCGAGGGGGCAGGGGGCTACACCTTC
d_gene: TRBD1
v_gene: TRBV3-1/TRBV3-2
abundance: NA
j_gene: TRBJ1-2

CDR3aa: CATSRDWTGSNTEAFF
CDR3nt: TGTGCCACCAGCAGAGACTGGACAGGGTCGAACACTGAAGCTTTCTTT
d_gene: TRBD1
v_gene: TRBV15
abundance: NA
j_gene: TRBJ1-1

CDR3aa: CASSLTGGPTEAFF
CDR3nt: TGCGCCAGCAGCTTGACAGGGGGGCCCACTGAAGCTTTCTTT
d_gene: TRBD1
v_gene: TRBV5-1
abundance: NA
j_gene: TRBJ1-1

CDR3aa: CASSRRTGDYEQYF
CDR3nt: TGTGCCAGCAGCCGTAGGACAGGGGACTACGAGCAGTACTTC
d_gene: TRBD1
v_gene: TRBV5-8
abundance: NA
j_gene: TRBJ2-7

CDR3aa: CASSEETGDYEQYF
CDR3nt: TGTGCCAGCAGTGAAGAGACAGGGGACTACGAGCAGTACTTC
d_gene: TRBD1
v_gene: TRBV25-1
abundance: few
j_gene: TRBJ2-7

CDR3aa: CASKFERATNEKLFF
CDR3nt: TGTGCCAGTAAATTTGAGCGTGCAACTAATGAAAAACTGTTTTTT
d_gene: NA
v_gene: TRBV19
abundance: NA
j_gene: TRBJ1-4

CDR3aa: CSVERGAGTEAFF
CDR3nt: TGCAGCGTTGAACGGGGGGCGGGCACTGAAGCTTTCTTT
d_gene: NA
v_gene: TRBV29-1
abundance: NA
j_gene: TRBJ1-1

CDR3aa: CASSLIFDRTEAFF
CDR3nt: TGTGCCAGCAGCTTGATATTTGATCGGACTGAAGCTTTCTTT
d_gene: NA
v_gene: TRBV5-5
abundance: NA
j_gene: TRBJ1-1

CDR3aa: CASSSQGSPYGYTF
CDR3nt: TGTGCCAGCAGTTCCCAGGGGTCTCCCTATGGCTACACCTTC
d_gene: NA
v_gene: TRBV27
abundance: NA
j_gene: TRBJ1-2

CDR3aa: CASSQVAEQYF
CDR3nt: TGTGCCAGCAGCCAAGTGGCCGAGCAGTACTTC
d_gene: NA
v_gene: TRBV3-1/TRBV3-2
abundance: NA
j_gene: TRBJ2-7

CDR3aa: CASSDRGDEQFF
CDR3nt: TGTGCCAGTAGTGACAGGGGGGATGAGCAGTTCTTC
d_gene: TRBD1
v_gene: TRBV19
abundance: NA
j_gene: TRBJ2-1

CDR3aa: CASSKAGLYGNTIYF
CDR3nt: TGTGCCAGCAGCAAGGCTGGACTATATGGAAACACCATATATTTT
d_gene: NA
v_gene: TRBV2
abundance: NA
j_gene: TRBJ1-3

CDR3aa: CASSPGTAYEQYF
CDR3nt: TGTGCCAGTAGTCCTGGGACTGCCTACGAGCAGTACTTC
d_gene: NA
v_gene: TRBV19
abundance: NA
j_gene: TRBJ2-7

CDR3aa: CASSVTGVPHTGELFF
CDR3nt: TGTGCCAGCAGCGTCACAGGGGTACCTCACACCGGGGAGCTGTTTTTT
d_gene: TRBD1
v_gene: TRBV9
abundance: NA
j_gene: TRBJ2-2

CDR3aa: CASSRPGQGYEQYF
CDR3nt: TGCGCCAGCAGCCGGCCGGGACAGGGCTACGAGCAGTACTTC
d_gene: TRBD1
v_gene: TRBV5-1
abundance: NA
j_gene: TRBJ2-7

CDR3aa: CASSVAWGEAKKLFF
CDR3nt: TGCGCCAGCAGTGTCGCTTGGGGGGAGGCGAAAAAACTGTTTTTT
d_gene: NA
v_gene: TRBV5-1
abundance: NA
j_gene: TRBJ1-4